This T cell receptor (beta chain) was captured in a study of blood T cell repertoires in COVID-19. Turning to the study itself: Sources were T cells, B-cell-depleted T cells, or PBMCs; the material itself was cDNA or gDNA.

After removal of 5 bases from V and 8 bases from J, the junction contained 8 bases not matched to a gene. The CDR3 length is 16 residues. Germline V gives CDR1 SNHLY, CDR2 FYNNEI. This clone is a singleton in its sample. As handled by the study authors: Reference gene primer amplification yielded estimated nucleated cell counts. Assay used: immunoSEQ multiplex PCR; TCRdb lists only in-frame clones, some missing. The DNA was the basis for D and trimming; V, J and clone size are from that table. The data contain tens of thousands of clones, roughly 88% of them seen just once; the ten biggest clones take up 10%. The Seattle site enrolled patients during active infection and followed them longitudinally.

This chain joins TRBV2 and TRBJ2-1, with 14 nucleotides matching TRBD2. This clonotype was sampled from a man in his thirties or forties with COVID-19, enrolled during active disease. Sequencing was done on a sample of peripheral blood. CDR3 sequence reads: CASSSKRLAGGDEQFF. The CDR3 DNA follows: TGTGCCAGCAGTTCCAAACGACTAGCGGGAGGGGATGAGCAGTTCTTC.